A single sample gave rise to the 31 T cell receptor beta chains below, sequenced in a study of post-analysis software for immune sequencing data. These receptors' targets are unknown. TCR beta libraries were prepared from cDNA with unique molecular identifiers. TCRdb re-called the PCR reads with MiXCR, one entry per CDR3 protein. The sample contains approximately 630,000 distinct CDR3 sequences, about 60% of which appear only once. Study outcomes and limitations: Roughly five TRBV segments were significantly more frequent in patients than in controls. TRBV5-6, TRBV5-1 and TRBV20-1 were among these segments.

Sequenced: blood. The origin of the receptors is a girl aged 2-10 years with multiple sclerosis.

The table lists this clonotype with a count of one. The chain links TRBV11-3 to TRBJ2-2; TRBD2 aligns across 14 bases. Germline CDR1 and CDR2: SGHNT and YENEEA. This CDR3 contains 15 residues. With 5 bases clipped from V and 8 bases from J, the junction kept 4 bases outside the gene matches. Written as DNA, the CDR3 is TGTGCCAGCAGCCAAGGGACTAGCGGGGGTGGGGAGCTGTTTTTT. It specifies CASSQGTSGGGELFF. Full variable domain (remainder filled in from reference TRBV11-3 and TRBJ2-2): EAGVVQSPRYKIIEKKQPVAFWCNPISGHNTLYWYLQNLGQGPELLIRYENEEAVDDSQLPKDRFSAERLKGVDSTLKIQPAELGDSAVYLCASSQGTSGGGELFFGEGSRLTVL.

The chain has TRBV20-1 and TRBJ2-5, with 7 bases matching TRBD2. The CDR3 spans 14 residues. The germline V gene encodes CDR1 DFQATT and CDR2 SNEGSKA (reference sequence). Unmatched junction bases numbered 7, after V lost 2 bases and J lost 4 bases. The CDR3 spells CSARMAGAGETQYF. The CDR3 region has the DNA TGCAGTGCTAGAATGGCGGGAGCGGGAGAGACCCAGTACTTC.

The V gene is TRBV20-1, the J gene TRBJ2-7; D perhaps matches TRBD2 (5 bases). This CDR3 has 15 residues. V gave up 3 bases and J gave up 3 bases, with 18 bases separating them. Germline V gene sequence: CDR1 DFQATT, CDR2 SNEGSKA (reference sequence). This CDR3 is CSASLGGRAIYEQYF. CDR3 DNA sequence: TGCAGTGCTAGTCTAGGAGGTCGGGCTATCTACGAGCAGTACTTC.

V usage is TRBV20-1 and J usage is TRBJ2-1; 7 bases fit TRBD2. CDR1 and CDR2 (germline): DFQATT, SNEGSKA (reference sequence). Trimming took 5 bases from V and 6 from J; bases not matched to a gene: 10. The length of the CDR3 is 14 residues. DNA for the CDR3: TGCAGTGCTCTGAAAGCTAGCGGAAGCAATGAGCAGTTCTTC. This codes for CSALKASGSNEQFF.

The chain couples TRBV7-9 to TRBJ2-7, with D tentatively TRBD1 or TRBD2 (6 bases each). Germline loops: CDR1 SEHNR, CDR2 FQNEAQ (reference sequence). This CDR3 is 14 amino acids long. Deletions cut 5 bases from V and 2 bases from J, with 13 bases between. Written as DNA, the CDR3 is TGTGCCAGCAGCCCGGGGGCAGGCACCTACGAGCAGTACTTC. Translation gives CASSPGAGTYEQYF.

The rearrangement uses TRBV20-1 and TRBJ1-1, with D tentatively TRBD1 (6 bases). The CDR3 consists of 15 residues. Trimming left V 7 bases short and J 0 bases short, with 18 bases between. The germline V gene encodes CDR1 DFQATT and CDR2 SNEGSKA (reference sequence). CDR3 residues: CSGGTNRDMNTEAFF. DNA of the CDR3: TGCAGTGGCGGGACCAACAGGGACATGAACACTGAAGCTTTCTTT.

This clonotype was recorded a few times. This sequence joins TRBV25-1 and TRBJ1-1; D gene ambiguous. The length of the CDR3 is 13 residues. CDR1 and CDR2 from the germline V gene are MGHDK and SYGVNS. Trimming took 7 bases from V and 1 from J, leaving 10 bases between them. CDR3 protein: CASTPGENTEAFF. DNA for the CDR3: TGTGCCAGCACCCCCGGAGAGAACACTGAAGCTTTCTTT.

The chain is built from TRBV29-1 and TRBJ2-7; no clear D gene. The J call is doubtful: the DNA matches TRBJ2-5 better. Germline V gene data show CDR1 as SQVTM and CDR2 as ANQGSEA. CDR3 length: 13 residues. Here the CDR3 reads CSVEKEAKETQYF. As DNA, the CDR3 is TGCAGCGTTGAGAAAGAGGCCAAAGAGACCCAGTACTTC.

The chain employs TRBV6-6 and TRBJ2-1, with 9 bases aligning to TRBD1. The CDR3 sequence is 15 residues long. V shed 2 bases and J 10 bases; nucleotides not matched to a gene: 9. Per the germline V gene, CDR1 is MNHNY and CDR2 is SVGAGI (reference sequence). CDR3 loop: CASSYAPGTGYEQFF. The CDR3 region has the DNA TGTGCCAGCAGTTACGCACCCGGGACAGGGTACGAGCAGTTCTTC.

Only a few counts were recorded for this clonotype. CDR3 sequence: CASLGGYEQYF. The CDR3 DNA follows: TGTGCCAGCCTGGGCGGGTACGAGCAGTACTTC. V usage is TRBV6-6 and J usage is TRBJ2-7, with D perhaps matching TRBD2 (5 bases). The germline V gene encodes CDR1 MNHNY and CDR2 SVGAGI (reference sequence). The ends were cut back, 8 bases at V and 4 bases at J, with 9 bases in the middle. This CDR3 contains 11 residues.

V gene TRBV20-1 combines with J gene TRBJ1-1; D call uncertain. The CDR3 totals 14 residues. V dropped 3 bases and J dropped 1 base, with 12 bases sitting between them. Germline V gives CDR1 DFQATT, CDR2 SNEGSKA (reference sequence). CDR3 bases: TGCAGTGCTAGGAGCCGGGGTCGGAACACTGAAGCTTTCTTT. Protein product: CSARSRGRNTEAFF.

V usage is TRBV20-1 and J usage is TRBJ2-5, with 9 bases lining up with TRBD2. Germline V gene lookup returns CDR1 DFQATT and CDR2 SNEGSKA (reference sequence). The CDR3 extends over 14 amino acids. The ends lost 6 bases at V and 5 bases at J; junction bases unmatched: 10. The CDR3 bases are TGCAGTGCACCCGTAGCGGGGGCCGTTGAGACCCAGTACTTC. Amino acid sequence: CSAPVAGAVETQYF.

The CDR3 nucleotides are TGCAGCGTTGACCCAGGAGGGCTGGAGACCCAGTACTTC. Its protein is CSVDPGGLETQYF. J is TRBJ2-5 and V is TRBV29-1; D perhaps matches TRBD2 (6 bases). V was clipped by 3 bases and J by 5 bases, with 13 bases between them. In germline, CDR1 is SQVTM, CDR2 ANQGSEA. CDR3 length: 13 amino acids.

A few counts support this clonotype. This chain joins TRBV10-1 and TRBJ1-6; D not certain. Trimming left V 6 bases short and J 9 bases short, with 15 bases between. This CDR3 region has 14 residues. The germline CDR1 and CDR2 sequences are WNHNN and SYGVQD (reference sequence). The CDR3 nucleotides are TGCGCCAGCAGCCGCAGTGAATTGGGTTCACCCCTCCACTTT. It yields the protein CASSRSELGSPLHF.

CDR3 DNA sequence: TGCAGCGTTGACGTCGGACAAGGGCCGGCCTACACCTTC. Its protein product is CSVDVGQGPAYTF. V usage is TRBV29-1 and J usage is TRBJ1-2; perhaps TRBD1 as D (5 bases). The V and J ends lost 3 bases and 10 bases respectively, with 18 bases between them. This CDR3 contains 13 residues. Germline V CDR1 and CDR2: SQVTM, ANQGSEA. Looking up the rest from reference TRBV29-1 and TRBJ1-2 gives the full variable domain: SAVISQKPSRDICQRGTSLTIQCQVDSQVTMMFWYRQQPGQSLTLIATANQGSEATYESGFVIDKFPISRPNLTFSTLTVSNMSPEDSSIYLCSVDVGQGPAYTFGSGTRLTVV.

This chain connects TRBV27 to TRBJ1-5; no firm D call. The V gene's germline CDR1 is MNHEY and CDR2 SMNVEV (reference sequence). The CDR3 runs to 15 residues. Trimming took off 6 bases at V and 7 bases at J, with 19 bases between the two ends. The CDR3 loop is CASRPLGPGPQPQHF. DNA of the CDR3: TGTGCCAGCAGGCCCCTGGGTCCCGGGCCGCAGCCCCAGCATTTT.

Of note for this clonotype: At one end, the junction sequence differs from germline, possibly due to a read error. V usage is TRBV12-3 or TRBV12-4 and J usage is TRBJ2-3; 8 bases are shared with TRBD2. The CDR3 runs 17 residues. CDR3 region: CARFPPAVAGPTDAQYF. CDR3 nucleotides: TGTGCCAGATTCCCGCCCGCTGTAGCGGGGCCCACAGATGCGCAGTATTTT.

The chain links TRBV2 to TRBJ2-5; 7 bases map to TRBD2. Near its end, the DNA agrees better with TRBJ2-7, so the J call may be wrong. Germline CDR1 SNHLY, CDR2 FYNNEI. CDR3 length: 13 amino acids. The CDR3 reads CASSGLAAGEQYF. The DNA for the CDR3 is TGTGCCAGCAGTGGCCTAGCGGCGGGCGAGCAGTACTTC.

The chain carries TRBV10-3 and TRBJ2-7; D is possibly TRBD1 (6 bases). CDR3 length equals 15 residues. Between the trimmed V and J ends, which lost 0 bases and 0 bases, there was a span of 9 bases. CDR1 and CDR2 from the germline V gene are ENHRY and SYGVKD. This CDR3 is CAISESPDSSYEQYF. The CDR3 DNA reads TGTGCCATCAGTGAGTCGCCGGACAGCTCCTACGAGCAGTACTTC.

The chain recombines TRBV5-1 with TRBJ1-5; tentatively, D is TRBD1 (5 bases). V was trimmed by 0 bases and J by 3 bases, leaving 10 bases between them. The CDR3 runs to 15 residues. Germline CDR1 is SGHRS and CDR2 is YFSETQ. The CDR3 DNA follows: TGCGCCAGCAGCTTGGATGGGACCCTCAATCAGCCCCAGCATTTT. It specifies CASSLDGTLNQPQHF.

The V call is TRBV12-3 or TRBV12-4, the J call TRBJ2-5; TRBD2 matches at 10 bases. There are 15 residues in the CDR3. Trimming cost V 4 bases and J 6 bases; bases outside gene matches: 8. CDR3 DNA: TGTGCCAGCAGTTGGCACGCTAGCGGGAGCCAGACCCAGTACTTC. It translates to CASSWHASGSQTQYF.

DNA of the CDR3: TGTGCCAGCAGCTTAGCGCTCAGGGACCACGAGCAGTACTTC. Its protein product is CASSLALRDHEQYF. The V and J genes are TRBV7-9 and TRBJ2-7, with D possibly being TRBD1 or TRBD2 (5 bases each). CDR3 size: 14 residues. Trimming stripped 0 bases from V and 5 bases from J, with 11 bases between. Germline lookup yields CDR1 SEHNR and CDR2 FQNEAQ (reference sequence).

The chain couples TRBV5-1 to TRBJ2-1; 7 bases match TRBD2. Germline trimming cut 5 bases from V and 9 bases from J; bases unmatched to any gene: 5. CDR3 length equals 12 residues. Germline-derived CDR1 and CDR2 are SGHRS and YFSETQ. CDR3 sequence (DNA): TGCGCCAGCAGGGTAGGGGAGGGTGAGCAGTTCTTC. This translates into CASRVGEGEQFF.

The rearrangement links TRBV6-5 to TRBJ2-1; no clear D. The CDR3 is 13 amino acids. V was trimmed by 6 bases and J by 6 bases, leaving 12 bases between them. Germline loops: CDR1 MNHEY, CDR2 SVGAGI. The CDR3, as DNA: TGTGCCAGCAGGGATACGCTAGGCAATGAGCAGTTCTTC. Its protein is CASRDTLGNEQFF.

The rearrangement links TRBV15 to TRBJ1-2, with TRBD1 identical over 8 bases. The CDR3 extends over 13 amino acids. The J segment lost 4 bases and the V segment lost 5 bases, leaving 3 bases of the junction unmatched. CDR1 is LNHNV and CDR2 is YYDKDF in the germline V gene (reference sequence). CDR3 coding DNA: TGTGCCACCAGCCCCCAGGGGGCCTATGGCTACACCTTC. Translated: CATSPQGAYGYTF.

This clonotype was counted only a few times. The CDR3 DNA sequence: TGCAGCGTTAATTCGGGAGAAGGATATACGCAGTATTTT. Translating gives CSVNSGEGYTQYF. V usage is TRBV29-1 and J usage is TRBJ2-3, with D perhaps matching TRBD2 (6 bases). This CDR3 spans 13 amino acids. V was clipped by 5 bases and J by 7 bases, with 16 bases between them. In germline, CDR1 is SQVTM, CDR2 ANQGSEA.

The table lists this clonotype with a few counts. The chain carries TRBV29-1 and TRBJ2-7, with D tentatively TRBD1 (6 bases). This CDR3 is built from 14 residues. Germline CDR1 is SQVTM and CDR2 is ANQGSEA. The V end was cut by 3 bases, the J end by 5 bases, with 17 bases between. The DNA for the CDR3 is TGCAGCGTTGACGGAGGAGCAGGGGCGCACGAGCAGTACTTC. This codes for CSVDGGAGAHEQYF.

The chain recombines TRBV7-8 with TRBJ2-7; 7 bases align to TRBD2. The CDR3 runs 13 residues. Trimming at V came to 7 bases and at J to 5 bases, leaving 8 bases not matched to a gene. The germline V gene has CDR1 SGHVS and CDR2 FQNEAQ. The CDR3 nucleotides read TGTGCCAGCACCGGGGGGTTAGGGCACGAGCAGTACTTC. Residues: CASTGGLGHEQYF.

The J gene is TRBJ2-7, the V gene TRBV3-1; D might be TRBD2 (5 bases). The germline V gene has CDR1 LGHDT and CDR2 YNNKEL (reference sequence). The CDR3 length is 13 residues. V was cut by 7 bases and J by 2 bases, with 12 bases left in between. CDR3 sequence (DNA): TGTGCCAGCAACCCCTCCGGGGCCTACGAGCAGTACTTC. It encodes CASNPSGAYEQYF.

J is TRBJ2-3 and V is TRBV7-2, with D perhaps TRBD2 (5 bases). Looked up from germline, CDR1 is SGHTA and CDR2 is FQGNSA. This CDR3 is built from 16 residues. V dropped 1 base and J dropped 2 bases, with 13 bases sitting between them. CDR3: CASSLVVGSSTDTQYF. CDR3 nucleotide sequence: TGTGCCAGCAGCTTAGTAGTAGGGAGCTCCACAGATACGCAGTATTTT.

The V call is TRBV7-9, the J call TRBJ1-3; maybe TRBD1 (5 bases). The CDR3 is 13 amino acids. The V and J ends lost 5 bases and 4 bases respectively, with 9 bases between them. Looked up from germline, CDR1 is SEHNR and CDR2 is FQNEAQ (reference sequence). The CDR3 region is CASSPRQGNTIYF. The CDR3 DNA sequence: TGTGCCAGCAGCCCCCGACAGGGAAACACCATATATTTT.